One sample yielded the 4 T cell receptor beta chains listed below, sequenced in a study of blood T cells in healthy people across ages. Primers used in a second PCR of about 6 to 11 cycles were a sample-barcoded 5' primer and a J-beta primer mix. TCRdb passed the 5' RACE reads through MiXCR, listing each CDR3 protein once. The sample carries some 930,000 distinct CDR3 sequences, roughly 28% recorded once. This sample also appeared in a second study, on T cells of mothers and their children.

The source material was blood. These receptor sequences come from a woman aged 35 to 49 in good health.

This clonotype was counted ten times or more. The chain links TRBV24-1 to TRBJ2-7, with D unresolved. V was cut by 3 bases and J by 2 bases, with 10 bases left in between. The CDR3 spans 14 residues. Germline V lookup: CDR1 KGHDR, CDR2 SFDVKD. Written as DNA, the CDR3 is TGTGCCACCAGTGATCTGAGGAGACCCTACGAGCAGTACTTC. It specifies CATSDLRRPYEQYF.

This clonotype is a singleton in its sample. Germline and junction disagree at one end, which may indicate a read error. The chain carries TRBV3-1 and TRBJ2-5; D possibly corresponds to TRBD1 (5 bases). The germline gives CDR1 LGHDT, CDR2 YNNKEL (reference sequence). This CDR3 has 16 amino acids. The CDR3 reads CASGQGYRQGQETQYF. The DNA for the CDR3 is TGTGCCAGCGGCCAAGGATATCGGCAGGGACAAGAGACCCAGTACTTC.

There are many counts of this clonotype. This chain connects TRBV4-1 to TRBJ2-5, with 10 bases fitting TRBD1. V lost 3 bases and J lost 2; bases outside the gene matches: 9. CDR1 and CDR2 (germline): MGHRA, YSYEKL. CDR3 length: 17 amino acids. DNA for the CDR3: TGCGCCAGCAGCCACCGGACAGGGGGAAAGGGACAAGAGACCCAGTACTTC. It yields the protein CASSHRTGGKGQETQYF.

This clonotype was seen a few times. The chain combines TRBV3-1 with TRBJ1-1; D not resolved. The CDR3 contains 13 residues. V was cut by 2 bases and J by 3 bases, with 7 bases left in between. CDR1 and CDR2 from the germline V gene are LGHDT and YNNKEL (reference sequence). In nucleotides, the CDR3 is TGTGCCAGCAGCCAAATACAATACACTGAAGCTTTCTTT. It specifies CASSQIQYTEAFF.